The present entry profiles one T cell receptor beta chain with its context. Its target is not known. The data originate from a study of Ad26.COV2.S vaccination and SARS-CoV-2 variants. Across the study: Ad26.COV2.S given intramuscularly, once or twice 56 days apart.

Findings of the study overall: Those who received the vaccine showed greater spike-specific TCR breadth than those given placebo. Overall T cell responses may have been underestimated by the analyses of TCR breadth and depth.

CDR1 and CDR2 (germline): MNHEY, SVGAGI. V lost 6 bases to trimming and J lost 2 bases; unmatched junction nucleotides: 4. The CDR3 sequence is 13 residues long. Sequencing used immunoSEQ multiplex PCR; TCRdb keeps in-frame clones, though not all of them. The table records fewer than 400,000 clones, around 91% of them present only once. Treatment meaning: around 19 received Ad26.COV2.S at low or high dose, single or two shots; about 5 received placebo; per-sample allocation not given. Collection of the samples took place on day 63 after the first injection of vaccine or placebo. This specimen consisted of peripheral blood, obtained in a trial of Ad26.COV2.S vaccine versus placebo. The chain has TRBV6-5 and TRBJ2-7, with 7 bases lining up with TRBD2. The TCR was taken from a person aged 18-65 years who received the Ad26.COV2.S COVID-19 vaccine or a placebo. The CDR3 reads CASRSSGTYEQYF. DNA of the CDR3: TGTGCCAGCAGGTCTAGCGGCACCTACGAGCAGTACTTC.